The 26 T cell receptor beta chains given below trace back to one sample, sequenced in a study of graft-versus-host responses after intestinal transplantation. TCRdb keeps only in-frame clones here, not all; method: immunoSEQ multiplex PCR. Seen here are under 20,000 clones, over 70% observed once, and the top ten hold approximately 2%. Source: PBMCs, taken 14 days after transplant. The origin of the receptors is a human patient who received an intestinal transplant, so some T cells may come from the graft donor.

This clone has just one count. The chain employs TRBV5-6 and TRBJ2-1; unclear D gene. This CDR3 is 11 amino acids long. Trimming removed 0 bases at V and 9 bases at J, with 4 bases between. Germline assignment: CDR1 SGHDT and CDR2 YYEEEE. CDR3 loop: CASSLGAEQFF. In DNA form, the CDR3 reads TGTGCCAGCAGCTTGGGGGCTGAGCAGTTCTTC.

The chain recombines TRBV6-1 with TRBJ2-7, with 7 bases lining up with TRBD1. The junction had 12 bases not matched to a gene; V was cut back by 7 bases and J by 3 bases. The length of the CDR3 is 15 residues. Germline CDR1 is MNHNS and CDR2 is SASEGT. The CDR3 region has the DNA TGTGCCAGCACAATAAGTCCAGGGGGACACTACGAGCAGTACTTC. Translated: CASTISPGGHYEQYF.

V is TRBV15 and J is TRBJ2-7; perhaps TRBD1 as D (5 bases). The V end lost 0 bases, the J end lost 5 bases, and 14 bases lay between the germline ends. Germline CDR1 is LNHNV and CDR2 is YYDKDF (reference sequence). This CDR3 region has 15 residues. The CDR3 region has the DNA TGTGCCACCAGCAGAGATCCAGCAGGGTCGGACGAGCAGTACTTC. Protein product: CATSRDPAGSDEQYF.

This chain uses TRBV11-2 with TRBJ2-7; the D is unclear. This CDR3 comprises 14 residues. V shed 2 bases and J shed 1 base, with 9 bases lying between them. Germline V gene data show CDR1 as SGHAT and CDR2 as FQNNGV. CDR3 bases: TGTGCCAGCAGCTTATCCAGGCGGTCCTACGAGCAGTACTTC. Translation gives CASSLSRRSYEQYF.

V gene TRBV29-1 combines with J gene TRBJ2-5, with no clear D. The CDR3 runs 13 residues. V gave up 6 bases and J gave up 2 bases, with 13 bases separating them. Germline-derived CDR1 and CDR2 are SQVTM and ANQGSEA. The CDR3 nucleotides read TGCAGCGTGGAATACGGGCTACAAGAGACCCAGTACTTC. As protein: CSVEYGLQETQYF. The full variable domain, in which reference TRBV29-1 and TRBJ2-5 provide the parts outside the CDR3, is SAVISQKPSRDICQRGTSLTIQCQVDSQVTMMFWYRQQPGQSLTLIATANQGSEATYESGFVIDKFPISRPNLTFSTLTVSNMSPEDSSIYLCSVEYGLQETQYFGPGTRLLVL.

The chain is built from TRBV7-8 and TRBJ1-2, with a possible D match to TRBD1 (6 bases). Trimming shortened V by 4 bases and J by 5 bases, and 14 bases separated the two germline ends. CDR3 length: 14 amino acids. Germline V gene sequence: CDR1 SGHVS, CDR2 FQNEAQ. CDR3: CASSSSLQGYGYTF. The CDR3 bases are TGTGCCAGCAGCTCATCACTACAGGGATATGGCTACACCTTC.

This chain uses TRBV4-1 with TRBJ2-7; TRBD1 is a possible D gene (5 bases). The CDR3 runs to 14 residues. Trimming took off 1 base at V and 3 bases at J, with 10 bases between the two ends. Per the germline V gene, CDR1 is MGHRA and CDR2 is YSYEKL. The CDR3 here is CASSQGAGHYEQYF. The CDR3 region has the DNA TGCGCCAGCAGCCAAGGGGCAGGGCACTACGAGCAGTACTTC.

V usage is TRBV6-5 and J usage is TRBJ2-3; 9 bases are a match to TRBD2. CDR1 and CDR2 from the germline V gene are MNHEY and SVGAGI. V dropped 4 bases and J dropped 4; count of bases not matched to a gene: 9. This CDR3 comprises 16 residues. The CDR3, as DNA: TGTGCCAGCAGTTTTGGGCTAGCGGGATTGCCAGATACGCAGTATTTT. It yields the protein CASSFGLAGLPDTQYF.

The chain couples TRBV15 to TRBJ2-7, with D possibly being TRBD1 (5 bases). The CDR3 has 14 amino acids. V lost 0 bases, J lost 6 bases, and 12 bases lay in between. Per germline, CDR1 LNHNV and CDR2 YYDKDF (reference sequence). In DNA, the CDR3 is TGTGCCACCAGCAGAGATTTTCAGGGTTCCGAGCAGTACTTC. This encodes CATSRDFQGSEQYF.

The chain couples TRBV6-5 to TRBJ1-4; D is ambiguous. Trimming removed 4 bases at V and 6 bases at J, with 9 bases between. Per germline, CDR1 MNHEY and CDR2 SVGAGI. There are 13 residues in the CDR3. The CDR3 region is CASSFLTDEKLFF. The CDR3 nucleotides are TGTGCCAGCAGTTTCTTAACAGATGAAAAACTGTTTTTT.

This clone was counted only a few times. This rearrangement joins TRBV6-5 to TRBJ1-5; D is uncertain. CDR1 is MNHEY and CDR2 is SVGAGI in the germline V gene. The CDR3 sequence is 14 residues long. V lost 2 bases, J lost 6 bases, and 11 bases lay in between. The CDR3 DNA reads TGTGCCAGCAGTTACGTGTCCTCCGGTCAGCCCCAGCATTTT. Amino acids: CASSYVSSGQPQHF.

The rearrangement joins TRBV6-6 to TRBJ1-4; 7 bases match TRBD1. With V trimmed by 0 bases and J by 6 bases, 7 bases remained unmatched. Germline V gene lookup returns CDR1 MNHNY and CDR2 SVGAGI (reference sequence). The CDR3 extends over 16 amino acids. DNA of the CDR3: TGTGCCAGCAGTTACTCAGACAGGGAGGGAGATGAAAAACTGTTTTTT. Translation: CASSYSDREGDEKLFF.

The chain links TRBV6-1 to TRBJ2-5; 10 nucleotides match TRBD2. This CDR3 contains 16 residues. Trimming took 2 bases from V and 6 from J; bases not matched to a gene: 9. Looked up from germline, CDR1 is MNHNS and CDR2 is SASEGT. The CDR3 nucleotides read TGTGCCAGCAGTGAATCGGGAGCGGGGGGGATAAAGACCCAGTACTTC. It yields the protein CASSESGAGGIKTQYF.

This clone was observed a handful of times. The chain recombines TRBV7-4 with TRBJ2-5; 11 nucleotides align to TRBD2. The CDR3 has 18 residues. In germline, CDR1 is SGHVT, CDR2 SQSDAQ. With 2 bases clipped from V and 2 bases from J, the junction kept 10 bases outside the gene matches. The CDR3 protein is CASSLRVTSGTPQETQYF. Here the CDR3 DNA reads TGTGCCAGCAGCTTACGCGTGACTAGCGGGACACCACAAGAGACCCAGTACTTC. Complete variable domain (other parts from reference TRBV7-4 and TRBJ2-5): GAGVSQSPRYKVAKRGRDVALRCDSISGHVTLYWYRQTLGQGSEVLTYSQSDAQRDKSGRPSGRFSAERPERSVSTLKIQRTEQGDSAVYLCASSLRVTSGTPQETQYFGPGTRLLVL.

This clone came up a few times. This chain joins TRBV4-1 and TRBJ2-5; D tentatively reads TRBD1 or TRBD2 (5 bases each). CDR3 length: 15 residues. The V end lost 4 bases, the J end lost 5 bases, and 17 bases lay between the germline ends. The V gene's germline CDR1 is MGHRA and CDR2 YSYEKL. The CDR3 region has the DNA TGCGCCAGCAGCCCCCAGGACCGGGACGGGGAGACCCAGTACTTC. Residues: CASSPQDRDGETQYF.

The table lists this clone with a count of one. The chain joins TRBV29-1 to TRBJ2-7; 7 nucleotides line up with TRBD1. Germline CDR1 SQVTM, CDR2 ANQGSEA. The V and J ends lost 7 bases and 2 bases, in that order; junction bases with no gene match: 5. The CDR3 contains 12 residues. CDR3 nucleotide sequence: TGCAGCGCCCTTGACAGGGCCTACGAGCAGTACTTC. Protein product: CSALDRAYEQYF.

In this sample, this clone turned up once. One end of the junction fails to match germline, which may point to a read error. This sample includes further DNA sequences coding for the same CDR3. The J gene is TRBJ2-5, the V gene TRBV4-2, with D possibly matching TRBD2 (5 bases). This CDR3 region has 17 residues. The V gene's germline CDR1 is LGHNA and CDR2 YNFKEQ. The CDR3 nucleotides read TGTGCCAGCAGTCAAGAGCGGTCAGGAGCGGCGCAAGAGACCCAGTACTTC. This translates into CASSQERSGAAQETQYF.

The rearrangement links TRBV28 to TRBJ2-5; 13 positions match TRBD2. The J call may not be correct, given that the DNA end is closer to TRBJ2-7. This CDR3 has 18 residues. CDR1 and CDR2 from the germline V gene are MDHEN and SYDVKM. In nucleotides, the CDR3 is TGTGCCAGCAGCCAGAGGGGACTAGCGGGACCCCAGACCTACGAGCAGTACTTC. Its translation: CASSQRGLAGPQTYEQYF.

The chain joins TRBV19 to TRBJ2-1; 9 positions match TRBD2. The CDR3 sequence is 17 residues long. V dropped 6 bases and J dropped 1; count of bases not matched to a gene: 10. CDR1 and CDR2 (germline): LNHDA, SQIVND (reference sequence). The CDR3: CASRDYSGSGSYNEQFF. CDR3 coding DNA: TGTGCCAGTAGAGATTATAGCGGGAGTGGGTCCTACAATGAGCAGTTCTTC.

The V gene is TRBV6-8, the J gene TRBJ2-7; no clear D gene. The CDR3 sequence is 14 residues long. V was clipped by 6 bases and J by 0 bases, with 12 bases between them. Germline V gene sequence: CDR1 MNHGY, CDR2 SAAAGT. The CDR3: CASRKGCRSYEQYF. For the CDR3, the DNA is TGTGCCAGCAGGAAAGGGTGTCGCTCCTACGAGCAGTACTTC.

The chain employs TRBV4-2 and TRBJ2-1; 11 bases match TRBD2. The CDR3 sequence is 16 residues long. Germline V lookup: CDR1 LGHNA, CDR2 YNFKEQ. J gave up 4 bases and V 0 bases, and 2 bases lay outside the gene matches. The CDR3 DNA is TGTGCCAGCAGCCAAGAAATAGCGGGAGGGTACAATGAGCAGTTCTTC. This gives the protein CASSQEIAGGYNEQFF.

The chain joins TRBV7-9 to TRBJ2-7, with D maybe TRBD1 (7 bases). The CDR3 length is 16 residues. CDR1 and CDR2 (germline): SEHNR, FQNEAQ (reference sequence). V was trimmed by 1 base and J by 1 base, leaving 14 bases between them. The CDR3 DNA reads TGTGCCAGCAGCTTAGAGGCGGGGACAGATTCCTACGAGCAGTACTTC. It encodes CASSLEAGTDSYEQYF.

CDR3 in amino acids: CASSLQGRLNEKLFF. The CDR3, as DNA: TGTGCCAGCAGTCTACAGGGTCGCTTGAATGAAAAACTGTTTTTT. The genes are TRBV6-6 and TRBJ1-4; D is perhaps TRBD1 (6 bases). The germline V and J ends were trimmed by 5 bases and 5 bases, with 15 bases remaining between them. The CDR3 runs 15 residues. Germline V gene lookup returns CDR1 MNHNY and CDR2 SVGAGI (reference sequence).

This chain joins TRBV4-1 and TRBJ1-5; D ambiguous. The CDR3 spans 13 residues. V was trimmed by 0 bases and J by 6 bases, leaving 6 bases between them. CDR1 and CDR2 (germline): MGHRA, YSYEKL. CDR3 nucleotides: TGCGCCAGCAGCCAAGATTGGGGTCAGCCCCAGCATTTT. Translating it yields CASSQDWGQPQHF.

This rearrangement joins TRBV4-1 to TRBJ2-1; a possible D gene is TRBD1 (5 bases). Germline-derived CDR1 and CDR2 are MGHRA and YSYEKL. V was shortened by 2 bases and J by 7 bases, with 15 bases between the two germline ends. The CDR3 covers 15 residues. CDR3 nucleotide sequence: TGCGCCAGCAGCCAAAGTGGGGCCACTCCGAATGAGCAGTTCTTC. Encoded protein: CASSQSGATPNEQFF.

The CDR3 protein is CASSLNEKLFF. CDR3 DNA: TGTGCCAGCAGCCTTAATGAAAAACTGTTTTTT. This chain joins TRBV5-4 and TRBJ1-4; D unresolved. Trimming stripped 4 bases from V and 4 bases from J, with 2 bases between. Germline CDR1 reads SGHNT; CDR2 reads YYREEE (reference sequence). This CDR3 is built from 11 residues.